One sample yielded the 27 T cell receptor beta chains listed below, sequenced in a study of neoadjuvant anti-PD-1 for oral cavity cancer. Time point here: after neoadjuvant nivolumab, at surgical resection. Sequencing used immunoSEQ multiplex PCR; TCRdb keeps in-frame clones, though not all of them. The sample contains 35,000 to 50,000 clones, 65% to 80% of which appear only once. The source was PBMCs, collected after nivolumab (anti-PD-1) treatment. The receptors come from a person between 35 and 79 years old with oral cavity squamous cell carcinoma.

This clone occurred a few times. The chain carries TRBV2 and TRBJ2-2, with D perhaps TRBD1 (7 bases). CDR1 and CDR2 from the germline V gene are SNHLY and FYNNEI. The CDR3 is 15 residues long. The germline V and J ends were trimmed by 6 bases and 3 bases, with 14 bases remaining between them. Here the CDR3 DNA reads TGTGCCAGCAGCCTGACAGGGACTGACACCGGGGAGCTGTTTTTT. Translation: CASSLTGTDTGELFF.

This clone was detected a few times. The chain combines TRBV5-4 with TRBJ2-7; 13 bases are a match to TRBD2. The CDR3 covers 17 residues. The trim removed 0 bases at V and 1 base at J, leaving 4 bases unmatched. The germline V gene has CDR1 SGHNT and CDR2 YYREEE (reference sequence). CDR3 loop: CASSLGLAGGLSYEQYF. Written as DNA, the CDR3 is TGTGCCAGCAGCTTGGGACTAGCGGGGGGCCTTTCCTACGAGCAGTACTTC.

This chain links TRBV4-2 with TRBJ2-2, with D possibly being TRBD1 (6 bases). This CDR3 contains 13 residues. Deletions cut 3 bases from V and 4 bases from J, with 6 bases between. CDR1 is LGHNA, CDR2 YNFKEQ, per germline. For the CDR3, the DNA is TGTGCCAGCAGCCACAGGGGCACCGGGGAGCTGTTTTTT. This encodes CASSHRGTGELFF.

V and J are TRBV2 and TRBJ2-2; maybe TRBD2 (5 bases). Germline CDR1 reads SNHLY; CDR2 reads FYNNEI. The CDR3 is made up of 15 amino acids. Trimming cost V 7 bases and J 0 bases, with 12 bases left between them. DNA for the CDR3: TGTGCCAGCAAAAGGGAGAACGCGAACACCGGGGAGCTGTTTTTT. It codes for CASKRENANTGELFF.

V is TRBV6-1 and J is TRBJ1-6; possible D gene TRBD1, 5 bases. This CDR3 contains 13 residues. The V and J ends lost 6 bases and 4 bases respectively, with 7 bases between them. Germline V lookup: CDR1 MNHNS, CDR2 SASEGT. CDR3 nucleotide sequence: TGTGCCAGCAGGGGGGAGTATAATTCACCCCTCCACTTT. Its protein is CASRGEYNSPLHF.

The V call is TRBV30, the J call TRBJ1-2; 7 nucleotides agree with TRBD1. This CDR3 region has 12 residues. V lost 7 bases to trimming and J lost 4 bases; unmatched junction nucleotides: 6. Germline CDR1 and CDR2: GTSNPN and SVGIG (reference sequence). CDR3 in DNA: TGTGCCTTAGGGGGCCAAACCTATGGCTACACCTTC. Its protein product is CALGGQTYGYTF.

The chain recombines TRBV11-2 with TRBJ2-1; 7 nucleotides match TRBD2. The CDR3 totals 15 residues. V shed 3 bases, J shed 6 bases, and the junction held 8 bases outside the gene matches. Looked up from germline, CDR1 is SGHAT and CDR2 is FQNNGV. In DNA form, the CDR3 reads TGTGCCAGCAGCTTGGGGGGGGACTCGATCAATGAGCAGTTCTTC. Amino acids: CASSLGGDSINEQFF.

Only a few counts were recorded for this clone. The rearrangement uses TRBV7-9 and TRBJ2-5; TRBD2 aligns across 12 bases. The CDR3 length is 15 residues. CDR1 and CDR2 from the germline V gene are SEHNR and FQNEAQ (reference sequence). V gave up 7 bases and J gave up 5 bases; unmatched junction bases: 8. The CDR3 reads CASTPGLAGMETQYF. CDR3 DNA: TGTGCCAGCACTCCCGGACTAGCGGGGATGGAGACCCAGTACTTC.

CDR3 nucleotides: TGTGCCAGCAGCCCGACTAGCGGGGGGCCCACAGATACGCAGTATTTT. This translates into CASSPTSGGPTDTQYF. The gene calls are TRBV6-4 and TRBJ2-3; 13 bases are a match to TRBD2. The J segment lost 2 bases and the V segment lost 6 bases, leaving 5 bases of the junction unmatched. Germline CDR1 and CDR2: MRHNA and SNTAGT. The CDR3 sequence is 16 residues long.

The rearrangement joins TRBV11-2 to TRBJ2-1, with D possibly called TRBD1 or TRBD2 (5 bases each). The germline V gene encodes CDR1 SGHAT and CDR2 FQNNGV. This CDR3 is 13 amino acids long. V was pared by 5 bases and J by 7 bases, with 12 bases between. CDR3 residues: CASSHGTGNEQFF. The CDR3 nucleotides read TGTGCCAGCAGCCACGGGACGGGTAATGAGCAGTTCTTC.

The chain combines TRBV4-1 with TRBJ2-1; 13 bases line up with TRBD2. V lost 2 bases, J lost 8 bases, and 3 bases stayed unmatched. Germline CDR1 is MGHRA and CDR2 is YSYEKL. The CDR3 runs 15 residues. CDR3 nucleotides: TGCGCCAGCAGCCAACCGACTAGCGGGAGGTATGAGCAGTTCTTC. Its protein is CASSQPTSGRYEQFF.

The chain joins TRBV27 to TRBJ2-1; a weak D match, TRBD2 (6 bases). Trimming cost V 6 bases and J 7 bases, with 13 bases left between them. CDR1 is MNHEY, CDR2 SMNVEV, per germline (reference sequence). The CDR3 sequence is 13 residues long. In DNA, the CDR3 is TGTGCCAGCAGGCCGGGGGTCGGAAATGAGCAGTTCTTC. Translating it yields CASRPGVGNEQFF.

This chain joins TRBV29-1 and TRBJ2-7; tentative D call: TRBD1 (6 bases). The CDR3 extends over 17 amino acids. V lost 5 bases and J 1 base, leaving 24 bases between the germline ends. CDR1 and CDR2 from the germline V gene are SQVTM and ANQGSEA. CDR3 amino acids: CSVPRGWWHRGSYEQYF. In DNA form, the CDR3 reads TGCAGCGTTCCGAGGGGGTGGTGGCATAGGGGGTCCTACGAGCAGTACTTC.

The genes are TRBV7-2 and TRBJ2-7; 9 bases map to TRBD2. This CDR3 is built from 14 residues. Germline V gene lookup returns CDR1 SGHTA and CDR2 FQGNSA. Trimming at V came to 1 base and at J to 3 bases, leaving 1 base not matched to a gene. The CDR3 DNA is TGTGCCAGCAGCTTAGGACTAGCGGTCTACGAGCAGTACTTC. This codes for CASSLGLAVYEQYF.

This sequence joins TRBV29-1 and TRBJ2-3; D unclear. V was clipped by 1 base and J by 4 bases, with 12 bases between them. This CDR3 comprises 14 residues. Germline V gene sequence: CDR1 SQVTM, CDR2 ANQGSEA. CDR3 in DNA: TGCAGCGTTGAAGGGGGATTCCGCGCAGATACGCAGTATTTT. It specifies CSVEGGFRADTQYF.

CDR3 nucleotides: TGCGCCACCTCGGATGGCGGAAGTAGCACAGATACGCAGTATTTT. Translated: CATSDGGSSTDTQYF. The genes are TRBV5-1 and TRBJ2-3; no firm D call. The CDR3 is made up of 15 amino acids. CDR1 SGHRS and CDR2 YFSETQ come from the germline V gene. The V gene lost 9 bases and the J gene lost 0 bases, with 17 bases spanning the gap.

This chain links TRBV5-6 with TRBJ1-1, with TRBD1 matching over 9 bases. V gave up 4 bases and J gave up 4 bases; unmatched junction bases: 14. Germline V gene lookup returns CDR1 SGHDT and CDR2 YYEEEE. The CDR3 spans 17 residues. The CDR3 sequence: CASSPGTGHGSITEAFF. For the CDR3, the DNA is TGTGCCAGCAGCCCCGGGACAGGGCACGGATCTATCACTGAAGCTTTCTTT.

The chain employs TRBV2 and TRBJ2-3, with D maybe TRBD2 (6 bases). V lost 3 bases and J lost 11, with 21 bases in between. Germline CDR1 and CDR2: SNHLY and FYNNEI. CDR3 length equals 15 residues. CDR3 in DNA: TGTGCCAGCAGTGATAAAAGCGGGCCCTCCTTAGTGCAGTATTTT. Translated: CASSDKSGPSLVQYF.

The CDR3 sequence: CASTPPSCYEQYF. The CDR3 DNA is TGTGCCAGCACCCCCCCGAGTTGTTACGAGCAGTACTTC. The rearrangement joins TRBV7-7 to TRBJ2-7, with D hard to call. V lost 7 bases and J lost 4, with 14 bases in between. Germline assignment: CDR1 SSHAT and CDR2 FNYEAQ (reference sequence). This CDR3 is 13 amino acids long.

A single count supports this clone. The rearrangement uses TRBV30 and TRBJ1-5; tentatively, D is TRBD1 (6 bases). The germline V gene has CDR1 GTSNPN and CDR2 SVGIG (reference sequence). V was clipped by 2 bases and J by 7 bases, with 12 bases between them. The CDR3 length is 13 residues. CDR3 amino acids: CAWSHKGEQPQHF. In DNA, the CDR3 is TGTGCCTGGAGTCACAAGGGGGAGCAGCCCCAGCATTTT.

V gene TRBV7-8 combines with J gene TRBJ2-3; 8 positions agree with TRBD2. V lost 3 bases to trimming and J lost 2 bases; unmatched junction nucleotides: 7. The CDR3 sequence is 16 residues long. Germline lookup yields CDR1 SGHVS and CDR2 FQNEAQ. The CDR3 region is CASSFQSGGLTDTQYF. The CDR3 nucleotides are TGTGCCAGCAGCTTCCAAAGCGGGGGCCTCACAGATACGCAGTATTTT.

This clone has just a few counts. The chain links TRBV5-1 to TRBJ2-2; D tentatively fits TRBD1 or TRBD2 (6 bases each). The germline V gene has CDR1 SGHRS and CDR2 YFSETQ. V was shortened by 4 bases and J by 6 bases, with 13 bases between the two germline ends. The CDR3 loop spans 14 amino acids. In DNA, the CDR3 is TGCGCCAGCAGCCGGCTGGGGGGCTCCGGGGAGCTGTTTTTT. It specifies CASSRLGGSGELFF.

This clone was found a few times. The V call is TRBV5-5, the J call TRBJ2-5, with 12 positions matching TRBD2. Germline CDR1 reads SGHKS; CDR2 reads YYEKEE (reference sequence). Trimming at V came to 2 bases and at J to 4 bases, leaving 9 bases not matched to a gene. The CDR3 has 17 amino acids. For the CDR3, the DNA is TGTGCCAGCAGCTTCCTAGCTAGCGGGAGGGCCGGAGAGACCCAGTACTTC. Its protein is CASSFLASGRAGETQYF.

The rearrangement joins TRBV7-9 to TRBJ1-3; D gene unclear. Per the germline V gene, CDR1 is SEHNR and CDR2 is FQNEAQ (reference sequence). The CDR3 loop spans 12 amino acids. V was pared by 1 base and J by 15 bases, with 13 bases between. DNA of the CDR3: TGTGCCAGCAGCTTAGAGGCGGCCCTAAGATATTTT. Its translation: CASSLEAALRYF.

This sequence joins TRBV5-4 and TRBJ1-1; TRBD1 might be the D (6 bases). Germline V gene data show CDR1 as SGHNT and CDR2 as YYREEE (reference sequence). Trimming took 0 bases from V and 6 from J, leaving 24 bases between them. This CDR3 has 18 amino acids. CDR3 bases: TGTGCCAGCAGCTTGGATAAAGGACGGGGGCGGCTCGGCGCTGAAGCTTTCTTT. The encoded protein is CASSLDKGRGRLGAEAFF.

In this sample, this clone turned up a few times. The rearrangement links TRBV5-1 to TRBJ2-3; the match to TRBD2 covers 9 bases. V dropped 3 bases and J dropped 4; count of bases not matched to a gene: 9. The V gene's germline CDR1 is SGHRS and CDR2 YFSETQ. The CDR3 sequence is 16 residues long. Here the CDR3 DNA reads TGCGCCAGCAGCTCCCGGACTAGCGCCCCCCCAGATACGCAGTATTTT. Translating gives CASSSRTSAPPDTQYF.

This chain joins TRBV6-4 and TRBJ1-6; D remains ambiguous. The germline CDR1 and CDR2 sequences are MRHNA and SNTAGT. Between the trimmed V and J ends, which lost 6 bases and 5 bases, there was a span of 14 bases. This CDR3 is 15 amino acids long. The CDR3 DNA is TGTGCCAGCAGGCGGAGAGGGATAGATAATTCACCCCTCCACTTT. Protein product: CASRRRGIDNSPLHF.